These T cell receptor beta chains were read from a single sample in a study of T cells in Graves' hyperthyroidism and ophthalmopathy. MiXCR, run by TCRdb on the multiplex PCR reads, gives a single entry per CDR3 protein. Of about 400,000 distinct CDR3 sequences listed, 14% to 15% are singletons. Sequencing was carried out using blood. These receptors originate from a woman aged 25 to 39 with Graves' hyperthyroidism. The conserved cysteine and the conserved F or W are not part of the CDR3 here.

V gene | CDR3 protein
TRBV4-1 | ASSQDDSNTDTQY
TRBV27 | ASSLSRDMGPLH
TRBV4-2 | ASSQDSTFGVKSGELF
TRBV20-1 | SATHQGGSSYNEQF
TRBV4-1 | ASSQEWGEGTEAF
TRBV20-1 | SAHGGSGRINEQF
TRBV7-9 | ASRPGLFYEQY
TRBV3-1 | ASSQREGRSGEQY
TRBV29-1 | SVVLATNYNEQF
TRBV5-1 | ASSLSGSGGTQY
TRBV5-4 | ASSLDRTRGTEAF
TRBV6-6 | ASSYSDPTYNEQF
TRBV6-1 | ASSERGTGAYEQY
TRBV28 | ASRRLGQANTGELF
TRBV3-1 | ASSEGLAEAETQY
TRBV30 | AWGPGTQY
TRBV5-1 | ASSPDREGGEQF
TRBV11-2 | ASSRRSGWGTEAF
TRBV28 | ASTLGGRILNEQF
TRBV12-3/TRBV12-4 | ASSYRGVGETQY
TRBV6-1 | ASSTRTSGNNEQF
TRBV2 | ASSGQNEQF
TRBV5-5 | ASSLALLVSGYYNEQF
TRBV7-8 | ASSLGSAEKLF
TRBV24-1 | ATSPDRGLATSTDTQY
TRBV20-1 | SARLPGGQETQY
TRBV6-5 | ASSYEAAYGYT
TRBV6-5 | ASSYSTQGVDGYT
TRBV2 | ASRPGPKGYT
TRBV20-1 | SARDRQGNEQF
TRBV27 | ASSFSADGYT
TRBV5-1 | ASSTRSAGTGELF
TRBV3-1 | ASSQVGTSYNEQF
TRBV4-1 | ASSQVGGQETQY
TRBV5-8 | ASSSQGARDTQY
TRBV4-1 | ASSPRQTTNTEAF
TRBV20-1 | SASVRERNTGELF
TRBV20-1 | SARDSRASVDNEQF
TRBV12-3/TRBV12-4 | ASSTVLTGELF
TRBV5-1 | ASRPGGASGEQY
TRBV5-1 | ASSLEPGAGANVLT
TRBV6-5 | ASSYSPGNRGYT
TRBV10-1 | ASSRSGRSSYNEQF
TRBV18 | ASSPRLAGHSYEQY
TRBV3-1 | ASSQDFPRGPSNTGELF
TRBV20-1 | SARDLYAQETQY
TRBV16 | ASSHSGTGGQPQH
TRBV10-3 | AIGDSGRKGDTQY
TRBV6-1 | ASSTRGRNEKLF
TRBV24-1 | ATSDFGDLAGRPYETQY
TRBV6-1 | ASSILAGGNEQF
TRBV2 | ASSEALGTDTQY
TRBV6-6 | ASSYSGTSGRTPYEQY
TRBV29-1 | SAYGQPANTGELF